The 12 T cell receptor beta chains listed next were all sequenced from one sample in a study of blood T cell repertoires in COVID-19. The assay was immunoSEQ multiplex PCR, and TCRdb's table has in-frame clones only and misses some. The profile shows 150,000 to 200,000 clones, approximately 84% of them singletons. Sequencing input: PBMCs or T cells enriched from blood (not recorded which). The receptors here all came from a man in his fifties or sixties who had recovered from COVID-19.

The chain joins TRBV14 to TRBJ1-3, with D maybe TRBD1 (5 bases). The germline CDR1 and CDR2 sequences are SGHDN and FVKESK. The CDR3 totals 13 residues. The V and J ends lost 8 bases and 5 bases respectively, with 13 bases between them. The CDR3 DNA reads TGTGCCAGCGCAGCGGGGCTGCGAAACACCATATATTTT. As protein: CASAAGLRNTIYF.

The rearrangement links TRBV7-2 to TRBJ2-7; TRBD1 matches 8 bases. The CDR3 is made up of 16 amino acids. Germline V gene data show CDR1 as SGHTA and CDR2 as FQGNSA. With V trimmed by 4 bases and J by 0 bases, 8 bases remained unmatched. The CDR3 reads CASSYILGQGSYEQYF. The CDR3 nucleotides are TGTGCCAGCAGCTACATTCTAGGACAGGGCTCCTACGAGCAGTACTTC.

The chain employs TRBV2 and TRBJ1-2; 7 bases agree with TRBD1. This CDR3 is 14 amino acids long. Germline V CDR1 and CDR2: SNHLY, FYNNEI. V lost 6 bases, J lost 11 bases, and 15 bases stayed unmatched. Written as DNA, the CDR3 is TGTGCCAGCAGATCTTGGGACAGCGAGAGTGGTTACACCTTC. Encoded protein: CASRSWDSESGYTF.

This chain connects TRBV5-1 to TRBJ1-1, with unresolved D. Trimming pared 4 bases from V and 0 bases from J, leaving 10 bases between. The germline V gene has CDR1 SGHRS and CDR2 YFSETQ. The CDR3 runs to 14 residues. In nucleotides, the CDR3 is TGCGCCAGCAGCCGGGAAGGAATGAACACTGAAGCTTTCTTT. Its translation is CASSREGMNTEAFF.

This clone was counted once. J is TRBJ2-5 and V is TRBV2; 7 nucleotides align to TRBD2. This CDR3 has 13 residues. Per the germline V gene, CDR1 is SNHLY and CDR2 is FYNNEI. Unmatched junction bases numbered 4, after V lost 4 bases and J lost 5 bases. In DNA, the CDR3 is TGTGCCAGCAGTGGCGGGGGACTGGAGACCCAGTACTTC. Amino acids: CASSGGGLETQYF.

This chain uses TRBV7-9 with TRBJ2-3; 10 bases are a match to TRBD2. Trimming cost V 2 bases and J 5 bases; bases outside gene matches: 10. Germline V lookup: CDR1 SEHNR, CDR2 FQNEAQ (reference sequence). CDR3 length equals 17 residues. The CDR3 DNA reads as TGTGCCAGCAGCTTACGAGCGGGGGGGCGGTTCGAAGATACGCAGTATTTT. It encodes CASSLRAGGRFEDTQYF. Combining the CDR3 with reference TRBV7-9 and TRBJ2-3 gives the whole variable domain DTGVSQNPRHKITKRGQNVTFRCDPISEHNRLYWYRQTLGQGPEFLTYFQNEAQLEKSRLLSDRFSAERPKGSFSTLEIQRTEQGDSAMYLCASSLRAGGRFEDTQYFGPGTRLTVL.

V usage is TRBV5-1 and J usage is TRBJ1-2; 7 bases agree with TRBD1. V was pared by 4 bases and J by 5 bases, with 11 bases of the junction left unmatched. CDR1 SGHRS and CDR2 YFSETQ come from the germline V gene. The CDR3 is 15 amino acids. For the CDR3, the DNA is TGCGCCAGCAGCCCGGACAGGCCCACCTTATATGGCTACACCTTC. Translating gives CASSPDRPTLYGYTF.

CDR3: CASSLGQGDDYTF. CDR3 in DNA: TGTGCCAGCAGCTTAGGGCAGGGCGACGACTACACCTTC. The V gene is TRBV7-3, the J gene TRBJ1-2, with a tentative D call TRBD1 (5 bases). Germline CDR1 SGHTA, CDR2 FQGTGA. There are 13 residues in the CDR3. The germline V and J ends were trimmed by 2 bases and 10 bases, with 14 bases remaining between them.

The chain carries TRBV5-5 and TRBJ1-2, with 8 bases identical to TRBD1. This CDR3 has 13 residues. J was trimmed by 5 bases and V by 4 bases; bases with no gene match: 4. The germline CDR1 and CDR2 sequences are SGHKS and YYEKEE (reference sequence). The CDR3: CASSPDRGYGYTF. CDR3 bases: TGTGCCAGCAGCCCCGACAGGGGTTATGGCTACACCTTC. The full variable domain, in which reference TRBV5-5 and TRBJ1-2 provide the parts outside the CDR3, is DAGVTQSPTHLIKTRGQQVTLRCSPISGHKSVSWYQQVLGQGPQFIFQYYEKEERGRGNFPDRFSARQFPNYSSELNVNALLLGDSALYLCASSPDRGYGYTFGSGTRLTVV.

This sequence joins TRBV28 and TRBJ1-3; D is unclear. The V end was cut by 3 bases, the J end by 0 bases, with 3 bases between. CDR3 length: 13 residues. Germline V gene data show CDR1 as MDHEN and CDR2 as SYDVKM. The CDR3 protein is CASSFSSGNTIYF. CDR3 nucleotide sequence: TGTGCCAGCAGTTTCAGCTCTGGAAACACCATATATTTT.

This clone was picked up one time. V usage is TRBV5-1 and J usage is TRBJ2-1, with 8 bases fitting TRBD1. The CDR3 has 13 amino acids. Losses at the gene ends were 0 bases for V and 15 bases for J; bases not matched to a gene: 8. In germline, CDR1 is SGHRS, CDR2 YFSETQ. The CDR3: CASSLVGQGVGFF. CDR3 bases: TGCGCCAGCAGCTTGGTAGGACAGGGTGTGGGGTTCTTC. Variable domain in full (rest from reference TRBV5-1 and TRBJ2-1): KAGVTQTPRYLIKTRGQQVTLSCSPISGHRSVSWYQQTPGQGLQFLFEYFSETQRNKGNFPGRFSGRQFSNSRSEMNVSTLELGDSALYLCASSLVGQGVGFFGPGTRLTVL.

The V gene is TRBV30, the J gene TRBJ1-5; 9 bases are a match to TRBD1. V dropped 3 bases and J dropped 0; count of bases not matched to a gene: 12. The CDR3 contains 18 residues. Germline CDR1 GTSNPN, CDR2 SVGIG (reference sequence). The CDR3 loop is CAWSQGQGTPYSNQPQHF. In DNA form, the CDR3 reads TGTGCCTGGAGCCAGGGACAGGGAACACCGTATAGCAATCAGCCCCAGCATTTT.